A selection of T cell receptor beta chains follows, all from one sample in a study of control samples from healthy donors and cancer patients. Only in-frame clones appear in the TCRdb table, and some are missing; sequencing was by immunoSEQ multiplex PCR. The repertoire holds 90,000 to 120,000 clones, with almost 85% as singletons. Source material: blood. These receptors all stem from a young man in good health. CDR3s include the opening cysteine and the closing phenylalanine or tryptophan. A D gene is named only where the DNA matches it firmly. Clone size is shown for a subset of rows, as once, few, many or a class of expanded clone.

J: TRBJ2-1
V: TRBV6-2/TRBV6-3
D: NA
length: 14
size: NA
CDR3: CASSTAGWEYEQFF
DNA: TGTGCCAGCAGTACGGCGGGGTGGGAATATGAGCAGTTCTTC

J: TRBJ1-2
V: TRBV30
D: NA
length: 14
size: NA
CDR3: CACRPRREDYGYTF
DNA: TGTGCCTGCCGGCCCCGCAGGGAGGACTATGGCTACACCTTC

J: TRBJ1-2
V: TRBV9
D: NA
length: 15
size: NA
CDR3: CASSAPLTDYYGYTF
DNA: TGTGCCAGCAGCGCCCCCCTTACAGACTATTATGGCTACACCTTC

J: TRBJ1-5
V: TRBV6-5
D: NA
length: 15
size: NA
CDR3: CASTRGAGLNQPQHF
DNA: TGTGCCAGCACTCGAGGAGCAGGGCTAAATCAGCCCCAGCATTTT

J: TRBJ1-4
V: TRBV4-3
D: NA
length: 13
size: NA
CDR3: CASSQNQGEKLFF
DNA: TGCGCCAGCAGCCAAAACCAGGGTGAAAAACTGTTTTTT

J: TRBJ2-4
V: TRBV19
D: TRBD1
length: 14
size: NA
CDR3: CASSTTGGRNIQYF
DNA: TGTGCCAGTAGTACGACAGGGGGAAGAAACATTCAGTACTTC

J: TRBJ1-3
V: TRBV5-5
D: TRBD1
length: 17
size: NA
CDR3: CASSLLVGQGPGNTIYF
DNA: TGTGCCAGCAGCTTGTTGGTGGGACAGGGGCCTGGAAACACCATATATTTT

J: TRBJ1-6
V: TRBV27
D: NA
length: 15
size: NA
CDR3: CASSRGLSNNSPLHF
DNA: TGTGCCAGCAGCCGCGGACTGAGTAATAATTCACCCCTCCACTTT

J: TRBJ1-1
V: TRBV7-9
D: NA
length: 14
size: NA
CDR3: CASSIMALNTEAFF
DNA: TGTGCCAGCAGCATTATGGCTCTGAACACTGAAGCTTTCTTT

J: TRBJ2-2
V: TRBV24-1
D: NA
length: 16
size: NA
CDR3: CATSDFTGFGTGELFF
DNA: TGTGCCACCAGTGATTTTACCGGGTTCGGCACCGGGGAGCTGTTTTTT

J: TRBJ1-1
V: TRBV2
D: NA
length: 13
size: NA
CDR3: CASSGNWVTEAFF
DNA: TGTGCCAGCAGTGGAAATTGGGTCACTGAAGCTTTCTTT

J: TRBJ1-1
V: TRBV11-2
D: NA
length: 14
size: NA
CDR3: CASSRGRVNTEAFF
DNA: TGTGCCAGCAGCCGAGGCAGGGTGAACACTGAAGCTTTCTTT

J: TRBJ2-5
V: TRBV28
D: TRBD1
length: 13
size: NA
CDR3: CASGQGREETQYF
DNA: TGTGCCAGCGGACAGGGAAGAGAAGAGACCCAGTACTTC

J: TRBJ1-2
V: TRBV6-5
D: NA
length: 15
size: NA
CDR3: CASSSRQEIIYGYTF
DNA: TGTGCCAGCAGTTCCCGACAGGAGATTATATATGGCTACACCTTC

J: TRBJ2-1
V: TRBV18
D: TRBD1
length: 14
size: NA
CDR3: CASSPLGTDNEQFF
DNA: TGTGCCAGCTCACCCCTAGGGACAGACAATGAGCAGTTCTTC

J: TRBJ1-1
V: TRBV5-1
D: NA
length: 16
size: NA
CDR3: CASSLAIYGRNTEAFF
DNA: TGCGCCAGCAGCTTGGCCATATACGGACGGAACACTGAAGCTTTCTTT

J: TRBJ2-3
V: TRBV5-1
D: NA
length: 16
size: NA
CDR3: CASSLKTGTSTDTQYF
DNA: TGCGCCAGCAGCTTGAAGACAGGGACTAGCACAGATACGCAGTATTTT

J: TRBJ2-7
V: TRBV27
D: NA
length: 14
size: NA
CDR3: CASSLSPTAHEQYF
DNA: TGTGCCAGCAGTTTATCTCCGACAGCCCACGAGCAGTACTTC

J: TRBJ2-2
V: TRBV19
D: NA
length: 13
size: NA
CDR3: CASGRINTGELFF
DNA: TGTGCCAGCGGACGTATCAACACCGGGGAGCTGTTTTTT

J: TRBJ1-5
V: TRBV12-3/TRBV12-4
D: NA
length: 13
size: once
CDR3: CASSLGPNQPQHF
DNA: TGTGCCAGCAGTTTAGGTCCTAATCAGCCCCAGCATTTT

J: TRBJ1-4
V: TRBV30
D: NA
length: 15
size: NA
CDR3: CAWSVPGTGREKLFF
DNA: TGTGCCTGGAGTGTACCGGGGACGGGTCGGGAAAAACTGTTTTTT

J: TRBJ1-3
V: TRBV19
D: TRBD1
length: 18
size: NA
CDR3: CASRPSTGKDSRGNTIYF
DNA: TGTGCCAGCAGACCTTCGACAGGGAAAGACTCGAGAGGAAACACCATATATTTT

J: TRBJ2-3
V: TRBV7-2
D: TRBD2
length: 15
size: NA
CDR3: CASSLERGAVDTQYF
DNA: TGTGCCAGCAGCCTTGAGCGGGGGGCAGTTGATACGCAGTATTTT

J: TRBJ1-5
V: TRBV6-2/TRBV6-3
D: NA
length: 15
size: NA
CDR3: CASSSISGGIQPQHF
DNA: TGTGCCAGCAGTTCGATATCAGGAGGGATCCAGCCCCAGCATTTT

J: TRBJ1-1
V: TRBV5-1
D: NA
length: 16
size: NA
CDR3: CASSLYERAINTEAFF
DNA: TGCGCCAGCAGCTTGTATGAGAGGGCCATTAACACTGAAGCTTTCTTT

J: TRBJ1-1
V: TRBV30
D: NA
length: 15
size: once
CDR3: CAWATHGWVDTEAFF
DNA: TGTGCCTGGGCCACTCATGGATGGGTCGACACTGAAGCTTTCTTT

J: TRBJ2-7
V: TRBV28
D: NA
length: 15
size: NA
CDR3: CASSFPRTERYEQYF
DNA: TGTGCCAGCAGTTTCCCCCGGACGGAACGCTACGAGCAGTACTTC

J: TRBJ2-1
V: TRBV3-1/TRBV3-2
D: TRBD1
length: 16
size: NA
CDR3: CASSHDPDRGYNEQFF
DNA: TGTGCCAGCAGCCACGATCCGGACAGGGGTTACAATGAGCAGTTCTTC